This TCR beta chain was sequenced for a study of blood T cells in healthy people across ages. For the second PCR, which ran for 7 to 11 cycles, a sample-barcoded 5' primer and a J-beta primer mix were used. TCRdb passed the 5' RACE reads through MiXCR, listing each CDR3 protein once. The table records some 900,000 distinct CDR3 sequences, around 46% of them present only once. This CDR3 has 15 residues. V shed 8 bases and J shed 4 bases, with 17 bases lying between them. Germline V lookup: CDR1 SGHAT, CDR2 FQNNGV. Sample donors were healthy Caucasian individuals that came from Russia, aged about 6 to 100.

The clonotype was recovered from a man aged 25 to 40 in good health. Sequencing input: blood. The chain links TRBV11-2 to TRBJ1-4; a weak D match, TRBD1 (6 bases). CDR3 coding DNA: TGTGCCAGCCGGAGCACGGGGGGCAGTAATGAAAAACTGTTTTTT. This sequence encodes CASRSTGGSNEKLFF.